The rows below give T cell receptor beta chains drawn from one sample of a study of CD8 T cells in ankylosing spondylitis. TCRdb ran MiXCR on the 5' RACE reads and lists one entry per CDR3 protein. The sample comprises about 160,000 distinct CDR3 sequences, approximately 9.9% of which are singletons, and more than 12% rests with the top ten. The sequencing input was blood, either unsorted or a sorted T cell fraction (not recorded which). The receptors stem from a female donor with ankylosing spondylitis or in good health (not recorded which). The CDR3 runs from the conserved cysteine through the conserved F or W. A D gene is named only where the DNA matches it firmly. Size values are once, few and many counts, or a class for expanded clones, and some rows have none.

clone_size: few; j_call: TRBJ2-7; d_call: -; v_call: TRBV27; cdr3_nt: TGTGCCAGCAGTTTAGTTCAGGGAAGCCTCTACGAGCAGTACTTC; cdr3_aa: CASSLVQGSLYEQYF
clone_size: many; j_call: TRBJ2-5; d_call: -; v_call: TRBV6-5; cdr3_nt: TGTGCCAGCAGGGGGATTACAGAGACCCAGTACTTC; cdr3_aa: CASRGITETQYF
clone_size: -; j_call: TRBJ2-1; d_call: -; v_call: TRBV7-9; cdr3_nt: TGTGCCAGCAGCGTCAGGGTCGCCTCATACAATGAGCAGTTCTTC; cdr3_aa: CASSVRVASYNEQFF
clone_size: -; j_call: TRBJ2-4; d_call: -; v_call: TRBV27; cdr3_nt: TGTGCCAGCAGTTCCCTACAGGGAGGATTCGCCAAAAACATTCAGTACTTC; cdr3_aa: CASSSLQGGFAKNIQYF
clone_size: many; j_call: TRBJ2-1; d_call: -; v_call: TRBV29-1; cdr3_nt: TGCAGCACCAATAGGGGGTTAGAGGTGGGTTATGAGCAGTTCTTC; cdr3_aa: CSTNRGLEVGYEQFF
clone_size: -; j_call: TRBJ2-1; d_call: TRBD2; v_call: TRBV12-3/TRBV12-4; cdr3_nt: TGTGCCAGCAGTTTTGGACTAGCGGGTTATGAGCAGTTCTTC; cdr3_aa: CASSFGLAGYEQFF
clone_size: -; j_call: TRBJ2-7; d_call: -; v_call: TRBV27; cdr3_nt: TGTGCCAGCAGACCGGGACCCCAGTTAGACGAGCAGTACTTC; cdr3_aa: CASRPGPQLDEQYF
clone_size: -; j_call: TRBJ2-2; d_call: TRBD2; v_call: TRBV24-1; cdr3_nt: TGTGCCCCCCCCGCGGGAGCCGCCGGGGAGCTGTTTTTT; cdr3_aa: CAPPAGAAGELFF
clone_size: -; j_call: TRBJ2-3; d_call: -; v_call: TRBV24-1; cdr3_nt: TGTGCCACCTGCGCCCCGAACACAGATACGCAGTATTTT; cdr3_aa: CATCAPNTDTQYF
clone_size: -; j_call: TRBJ2-7; d_call: TRBD2; v_call: TRBV20-1; cdr3_nt: TGCAGTGCTAGGTCATCGGGACTAGCCGATTCCTACGAGCAGTACTTC; cdr3_aa: CSARSSGLADSYEQYF
clone_size: -; j_call: TRBJ2-7; d_call: TRBD1; v_call: TRBV28; cdr3_nt: TGTGCCAGCAGTTCGGGACAGCTCTCCTACGAGCAGTACTTC; cdr3_aa: CASSSGQLSYEQYF
clone_size: few; j_call: TRBJ2-7; d_call: TRBD1; v_call: TRBV13; cdr3_nt: TGTGCCAGCAGCTTAGGCGGACAGGGTGATTGGAACGAGCAGTACTTC; cdr3_aa: CASSLGGQGDWNEQYF
clone_size: many; j_call: TRBJ2-7; d_call: TRBD1; v_call: TRBV5-6; cdr3_nt: TGTGCCAGCAGCTCAGGGACAGGATCCTACGAGCAGTACTTC; cdr3_aa: CASSSGTGSYEQYF
clone_size: few; j_call: TRBJ1-6; d_call: TRBD1; v_call: TRBV19; cdr3_nt: TGTGCCAGTACCCTGACAGGGGATATTGATTCACCCCTCCACTTT; cdr3_aa: CASTLTGDIDSPLHF
clone_size: many; j_call: TRBJ2-7; d_call: -; v_call: TRBV29-1; cdr3_nt: TGCAGCGCTACGGCGGGATCCTACGAGCAGTACTTC; cdr3_aa: CSATAGSYEQYF
clone_size: -; j_call: TRBJ2-3; d_call: -; v_call: TRBV24-1; cdr3_nt: TGTGCCACCAGTGAGGGGCTAGCAGACACAGATACGCAGTATTTT; cdr3_aa: CATSEGLADTDTQYF
clone_size: few; j_call: TRBJ1-2; d_call: -; v_call: TRBV2; cdr3_nt: TGTGCCAGCAGTGAGGGCAGGATGCACTATGGCTACACCTTC; cdr3_aa: CASSEGRMHYGYTF
clone_size: -; j_call: TRBJ2-1; d_call: TRBD2; v_call: TRBV6-5; cdr3_nt: TGTGCCAGCAGTTACTCGATCAGCGGGGGGGGCTCCTACAATGAGCAGTTCTTC; cdr3_aa: CASSYSISGGGSYNEQFF
clone_size: many; j_call: TRBJ2-7; d_call: -; v_call: TRBV27; cdr3_nt: TGTGCCAGCAGTTGGGGGAGGTCCTACGAGCAGTACTTC; cdr3_aa: CASSWGRSYEQYF
clone_size: -; j_call: TRBJ1-1; d_call: -; v_call: TRBV6-6; cdr3_nt: TGTGCCAGCAGTTACAGAGGGAACACTGAAGCTTTCTTT; cdr3_aa: CASSYRGNTEAFF
clone_size: -; j_call: TRBJ2-7; d_call: -; v_call: TRBV19; cdr3_nt: TGTGGCAGTAGTATAGCCGGGACGCCCGAGGAGCAGTACTTC; cdr3_aa: CGSSIAGTPEEQYF
clone_size: -; j_call: TRBJ2-7; d_call: TRBD2; v_call: TRBV20-1; cdr3_nt: TGCAGTGCTCACGGGGGACTAGCGGGTAAAGAAGTATCCTACGAGCAGTACTTC; cdr3_aa: CSAHGGLAGKEVSYEQYF
clone_size: -; j_call: TRBJ2-4; d_call: TRBD2; v_call: TRBV4-2; cdr3_nt: TGTGCCAGCAGCCCCCTGGCGGGAGATGCCAAAAACATTCAGTACTTC; cdr3_aa: CASSPLAGDAKNIQYF
clone_size: many; j_call: TRBJ2-3; d_call: -; v_call: TRBV12-3/TRBV12-4; cdr3_nt: TGTGCCAGCAGTTCCGGGCCTCGCCCAGATACGCAGTATTTT; cdr3_aa: CASSSGPRPDTQYF
clone_size: few; j_call: TRBJ2-2; d_call: TRBD2; v_call: TRBV29-1; cdr3_nt: TGCAGCGTTGAAGATCGCGGGGGGTTCTCTGGGGAGCTGTTTTTT; cdr3_aa: CSVEDRGGFSGELFF
clone_size: -; j_call: TRBJ2-7; d_call: -; v_call: TRBV12-3/TRBV12-4; cdr3_nt: TGTGCCAGCAGTTCGGCTTCACAGGGTCCACGCTACGAGCAGTACTTC; cdr3_aa: CASSSASQGPRYEQYF
clone_size: -; j_call: TRBJ2-7; d_call: TRBD2; v_call: TRBV7-2; cdr3_nt: TGTGCCAGCAGTTATACTAGCGGGGACACCTACGAGCAGTACTTC; cdr3_aa: CASSYTSGDTYEQYF
clone_size: few; j_call: TRBJ1-2; d_call: -; v_call: TRBV9; cdr3_nt: TGTGCCAGCAGCCCACGTAGGATCCTAGATTCAACAGGAGGTGGCTACACCTTC; cdr3_aa: CASSPRRILDSTGGGYTF
clone_size: -; j_call: TRBJ1-2; d_call: -; v_call: TRBV9; cdr3_nt: TGTGCCAGCAGCGTAGATATGAGGGACACTAACTATGGCTACACCTTC; cdr3_aa: CASSVDMRDTNYGYTF
clone_size: many; j_call: TRBJ2-4; d_call: TRBD2; v_call: TRBV11-2; cdr3_nt: TGTGCCAGCAGCGCACAGCGACTAGCGGGGGTTTTAGCCAAAAACATTCAGTACTTC; cdr3_aa: CASSAQRLAGVLAKNIQYF
clone_size: -; j_call: TRBJ1-1; d_call: -; v_call: TRBV20-1; cdr3_nt: TGCAGTGCCCCGAGAGACACTGAAGCTTTCTTT; cdr3_aa: CSAPRDTEAFF
clone_size: many; j_call: TRBJ2-7; d_call: -; v_call: TRBV4-2; cdr3_nt: TGTGCCAGCAGCCAAGTTAAGAGCTCCTACGAGCAGTACTTC; cdr3_aa: CASSQVKSSYEQYF
clone_size: few; j_call: TRBJ2-5; d_call: -; v_call: TRBV20-1; cdr3_nt: TGCAGTGCTAGTGGGGTAGACCTACCAAAAGAGACCCAGTACTTC; cdr3_aa: CSASGVDLPKETQYF